This T cell receptor (beta chain) comes out of a study of CD8 T cells in Susac syndrome (dated by TCRdb to between 2019 and 2020). Looking at the study overall: Among the Susac syndrome patients who were sequenced, clinically active disease was present in over 5 and clinical remission was observed in fewer than 10. At blood withdrawal, Susac syndrome patients were either therapy-naive, taking corticosteroids (in some cases with IVIg as well), or taking IVIg alone. Whether CD8+ T cell activation and differentiation in Susac syndrome was antigen driven was tested using repertoire sequencing.

CDR1 and CDR2 (MNHEY, SVGAGI) derive from the germline V gene. V is reduced by 6 bases and J by 4 bases, leaving a spacing of 19 bases between them. The CDR3, from cysteine to phenylalanine, totals 15 residues. Of all the DNA, just the CDR3 is kept, 45 bases in frame from base 1. Concerning this clonotype itself: No cognate antigen has been identified for it. Per-nucleotide qualities are absent, and no much larger clonotype sits a single base away.

Beyond this particular receptor, the publication reports: No clonal expansion was detected in the CD4+ T cell repertoire of Susac syndrome patients. The number of individuals in the TCR sequencing and HLA analysis was recognized as being relatively small.

Peripheral blood CD8+ and CD4+ T cells from healthy donors, Susac syndrome patients and multiple sclerosis patients were profiled by high-throughput TCR beta sequencing. Susac syndrome patients met recently defined diagnostic criteria for definite or probable disease. CD8+ TEMRA cells were enriched by FACS, while bulk CD8+ and CD4+ T cells were purified by magnetic negative isolation. Blood was collected in EDTA tubes and processed within 24 hours, with PBMCs isolated through density gradient centrifugation. PBMCs intended for TCR sequencing were frozen in liquid nitrogen and were later thawed in a 37 degrees C water bath. Purity of sorted or isolated CD4+, CD8+ and CD8+ TEMRA cells was at least 90%. RNA was extracted with the RNeasy kit and 0.5 to 1 ug was reverse transcribed using random hexamers. The immunoSEQ multiplex PCR assay, covering 54 Vbeta and 13 Jbeta segments, was used to amplify TCR beta CDR3 regions. To correct PCR amplification bias, a synthetic template baseline was used for both primer optimization and computational correction. The study's processing was this. Reads were assigned to V, D and J genes according to IMGT and analyzed in immunoSEQ Analyzer, with only productive sequences retained. Clonality was calculated as one minus the Shannon entropy normalized by log2 of the number of productive unique sequences. Public and private clones were assessed among the 100 most prevalent clones of each patient and control. Clones were defined as Susac-specific if absent from the healthy and MS cohorts, from 900 to 1,200 published viral clones and from other ImmuneACCESS disease sequences. Starting from the raw public reads, TCRdb applied fastp trimming at Q25, assembled clones with MiXCR and retained in-frame beta chains. Each CDR3 protein appears once, grouped with its most common genes and DNA. In this record, the V and J calls reflect TCRdb's handling and not the investigators' own analysis. The sample data list under 200,000 distinct CDR3 sequences, and roughly 94% of these were observed just once. The top ten hold around 0.11% of the sample.

The chain joins TRBV6-5 to TRBJ2-7, with TRBD2 perhaps the D gene, on 8 matching bases. The TCR sequence derives from a human donor with Susac syndrome. Sequences were obtained from CD4+ T cells from PBMCs. Read as DNA, the sequence is TGTGCCAGCAGCCCGGGAGGGACAGTATTTTACGAGCAGTACTTC. This yields the protein CASSPGGTVFYEQYF.